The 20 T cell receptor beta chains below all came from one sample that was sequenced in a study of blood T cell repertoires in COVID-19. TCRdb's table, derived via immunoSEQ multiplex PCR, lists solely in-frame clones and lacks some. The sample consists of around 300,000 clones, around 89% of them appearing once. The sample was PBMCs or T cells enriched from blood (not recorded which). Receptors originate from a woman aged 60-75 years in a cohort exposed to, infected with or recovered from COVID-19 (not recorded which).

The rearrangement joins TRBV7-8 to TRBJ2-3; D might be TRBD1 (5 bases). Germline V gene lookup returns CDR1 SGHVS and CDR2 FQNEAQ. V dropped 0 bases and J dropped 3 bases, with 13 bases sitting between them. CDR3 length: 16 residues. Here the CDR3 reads CASSLALGEATDTQYF. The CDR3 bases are TGTGCCAGCAGCTTAGCGCTAGGGGAAGCGACAGATACGCAGTATTTT.

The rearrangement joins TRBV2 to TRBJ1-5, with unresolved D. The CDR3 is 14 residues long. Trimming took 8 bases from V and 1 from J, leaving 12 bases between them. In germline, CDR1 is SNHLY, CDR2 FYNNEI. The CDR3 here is CASAAGSSNQPQHF. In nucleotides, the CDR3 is TGTGCCAGCGCGGCGGGCTCCAGCAATCAGCCCCAGCATTTT. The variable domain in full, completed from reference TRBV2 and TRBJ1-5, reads EPEVTQTPSHQVTQMGQEVILRCVPISNHLYFYWYRQILGQKVEFLVSFYNNEISEKSEIFDDQFSVERPDGSNFTLKIRSTKLEDSAMYFCASAAGSSNQPQHFGDGTRLSIL.

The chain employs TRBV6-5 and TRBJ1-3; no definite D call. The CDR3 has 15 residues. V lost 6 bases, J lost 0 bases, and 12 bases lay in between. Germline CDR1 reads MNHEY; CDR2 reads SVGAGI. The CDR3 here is CASSPRLYSGNTIYF. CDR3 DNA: TGTGCCAGCAGCCCGAGACTCTACTCTGGAAACACCATATATTTT.

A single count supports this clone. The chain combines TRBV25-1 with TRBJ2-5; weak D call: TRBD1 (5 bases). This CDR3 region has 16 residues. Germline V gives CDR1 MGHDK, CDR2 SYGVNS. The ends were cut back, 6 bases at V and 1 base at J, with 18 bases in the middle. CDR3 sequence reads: CASSLSDNFFQETQYF. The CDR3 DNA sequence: TGTGCCAGCAGCTTATCGGACAACTTTTTCCAAGAGACCCAGTACTTC.

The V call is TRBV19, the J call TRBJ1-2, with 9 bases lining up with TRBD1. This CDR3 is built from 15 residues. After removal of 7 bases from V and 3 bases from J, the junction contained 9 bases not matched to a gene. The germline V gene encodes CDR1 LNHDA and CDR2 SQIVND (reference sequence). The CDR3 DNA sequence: TGTGCCAGTACCTTTGGGACAGGGAACCACTATGGCTACACCTTC. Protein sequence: CASTFGTGNHYGYTF.

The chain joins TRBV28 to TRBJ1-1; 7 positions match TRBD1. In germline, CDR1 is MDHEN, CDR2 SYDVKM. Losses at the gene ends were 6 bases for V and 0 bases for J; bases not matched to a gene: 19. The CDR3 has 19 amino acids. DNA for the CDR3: TGTGCCAGCAGCGCGACTGAATCGAGACAGGGACTCATGAACACTGAAGCTTTCTTT. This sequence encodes CASSATESRQGLMNTEAFF.

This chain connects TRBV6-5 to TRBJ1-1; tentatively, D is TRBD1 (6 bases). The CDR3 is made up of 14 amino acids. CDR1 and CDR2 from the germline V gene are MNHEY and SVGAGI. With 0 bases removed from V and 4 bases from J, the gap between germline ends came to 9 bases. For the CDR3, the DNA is TGTGCCAGCAGTTACTCCGGGGGGCTCACTGAAGCTTTCTTT. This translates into CASSYSGGLTEAFF.

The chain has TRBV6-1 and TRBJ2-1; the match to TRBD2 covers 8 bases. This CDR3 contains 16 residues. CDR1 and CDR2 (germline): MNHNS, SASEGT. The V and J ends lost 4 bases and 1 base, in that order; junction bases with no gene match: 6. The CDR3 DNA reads TGTGCCAGCAGTGGACTACTAGCGGAGTCCTACAATGAGCAGTTCTTC. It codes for CASSGLLAESYNEQFF.

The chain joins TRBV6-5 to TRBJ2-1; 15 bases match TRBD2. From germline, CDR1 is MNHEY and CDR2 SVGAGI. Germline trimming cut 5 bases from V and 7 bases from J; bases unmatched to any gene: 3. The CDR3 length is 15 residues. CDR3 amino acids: CASSRTSGRGNEQFF. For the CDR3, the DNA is TGTGCCAGCAGTAGGACTAGCGGGAGGGGGAATGAGCAGTTCTTC.

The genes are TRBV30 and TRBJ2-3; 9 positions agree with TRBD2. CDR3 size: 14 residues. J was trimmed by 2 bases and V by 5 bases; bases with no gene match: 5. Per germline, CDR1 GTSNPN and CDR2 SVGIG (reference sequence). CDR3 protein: CAWPTSGLTDTQYF. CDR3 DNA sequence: TGTGCCTGGCCGACTAGCGGCCTCACAGATACGCAGTATTTT.

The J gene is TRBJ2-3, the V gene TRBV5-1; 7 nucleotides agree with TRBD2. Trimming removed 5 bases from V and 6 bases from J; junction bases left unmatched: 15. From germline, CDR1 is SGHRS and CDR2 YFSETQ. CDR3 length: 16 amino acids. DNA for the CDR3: TGCGCCAGCAGACCCCTGACTAGCAATACGGGTGATACGCAGTATTTT. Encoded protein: CASRPLTSNTGDTQYF.

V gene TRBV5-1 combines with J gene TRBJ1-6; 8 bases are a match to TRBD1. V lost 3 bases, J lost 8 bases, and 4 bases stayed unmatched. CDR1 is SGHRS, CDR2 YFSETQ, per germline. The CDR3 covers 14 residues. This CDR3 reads CASSSTGAYSPLHF. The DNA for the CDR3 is TGCGCCAGCAGCTCGACAGGGGCGTATTCACCCCTCCACTTT.

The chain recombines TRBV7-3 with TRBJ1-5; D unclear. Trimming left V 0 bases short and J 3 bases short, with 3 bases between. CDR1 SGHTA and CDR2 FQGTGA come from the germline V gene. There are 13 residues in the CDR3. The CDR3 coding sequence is TGTGCCAGCAGCTTAACCTACAATCAGCCCCAGCATTTT. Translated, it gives CASSLTYNQPQHF.

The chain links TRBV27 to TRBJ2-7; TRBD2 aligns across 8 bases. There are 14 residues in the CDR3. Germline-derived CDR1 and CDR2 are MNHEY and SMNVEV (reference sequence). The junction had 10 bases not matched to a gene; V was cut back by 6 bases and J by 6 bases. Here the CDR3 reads CASRSLAGRGEQYF. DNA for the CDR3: TGTGCCAGCAGATCCCTAGCGGGCAGGGGCGAGCAGTACTTC.

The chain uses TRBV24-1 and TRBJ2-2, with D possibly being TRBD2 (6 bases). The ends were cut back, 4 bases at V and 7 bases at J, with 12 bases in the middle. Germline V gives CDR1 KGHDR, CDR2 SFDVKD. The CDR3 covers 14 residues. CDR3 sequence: CATSDQTSFGELFF. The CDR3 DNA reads TGTGCCACCAGTGACCAGACTAGTTTCGGGGAGCTGTTTTTT.

CDR3 residues: CAISESKRDTDTQYF. CDR3 DNA: TGTGCCATCAGTGAGTCCAAGCGGGACACAGATACGCAGTATTTT. This sequence joins TRBV10-3 and TRBJ2-3; the match to TRBD2 covers 7 bases. V lost 0 bases, J lost 2 bases, and 2 bases stayed unmatched. The CDR3 has 15 residues. Germline CDR1 reads ENHRY; CDR2 reads SYGVKD.

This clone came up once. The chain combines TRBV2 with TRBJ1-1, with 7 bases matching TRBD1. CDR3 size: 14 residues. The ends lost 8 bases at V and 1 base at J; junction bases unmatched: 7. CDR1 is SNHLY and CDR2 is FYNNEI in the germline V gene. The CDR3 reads CASGGQLRNTEAFF. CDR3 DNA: TGTGCCAGCGGGGGACAGCTCCGGAACACTGAAGCTTTCTTT. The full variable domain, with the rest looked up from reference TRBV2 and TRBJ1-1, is EPEVTQTPSHQVTQMGQEVILRCVPISNHLYFYWYRQILGQKVEFLVSFYNNEISEKSEIFDDQFSVERPDGSNFTLKIRSTKLEDSAMYFCASGGQLRNTEAFFGQGTRLTVV.

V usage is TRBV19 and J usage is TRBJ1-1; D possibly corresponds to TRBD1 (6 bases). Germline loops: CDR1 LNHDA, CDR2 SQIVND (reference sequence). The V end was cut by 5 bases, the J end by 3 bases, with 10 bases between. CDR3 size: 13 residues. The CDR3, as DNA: TGTGCCAGTAGTCAGGGGCCCTACACTGAAGCTTTCTTT. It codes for CASSQGPYTEAFF. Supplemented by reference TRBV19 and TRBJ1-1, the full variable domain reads DGGITQSPKYLFRKEGQNVTLSCEQNLNHDAMYWYRQDPGQGLRLIYYSQIVNDFQKGDIAEGYSVSREKKESFPLTVTSAQKNPTAFYLCASSQGPYTEAFFGQGTRLTVV.

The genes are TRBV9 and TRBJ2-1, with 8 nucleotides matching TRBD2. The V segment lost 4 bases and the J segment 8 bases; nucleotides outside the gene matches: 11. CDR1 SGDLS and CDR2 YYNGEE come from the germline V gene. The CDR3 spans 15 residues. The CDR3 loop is CASSSGTRAGHEQFF. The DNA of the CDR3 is TGTGCCAGCAGCTCCGGGACTAGAGCGGGTCATGAGCAGTTCTTC.

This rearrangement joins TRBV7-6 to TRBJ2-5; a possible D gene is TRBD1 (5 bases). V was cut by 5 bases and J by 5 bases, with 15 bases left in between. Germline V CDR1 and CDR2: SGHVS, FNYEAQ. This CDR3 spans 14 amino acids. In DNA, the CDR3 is TGTGCCAGCAGCAAAAACTCAGGGCGGGAGACCCAGTACTTC. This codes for CASSKNSGRETQYF.